This T cell receptor beta chain was profiled in a study of blood T cell repertoires in COVID-19. The V segment lost 2 bases and the J segment 5 bases; nucleotides outside the gene matches: 6. Germline values: CDR1 SGHAT, CDR2 FQNNGV. The CDR3 is 15 residues long. In the study's own analysis: Scientists estimated how many nucleated cells there were by amplifying reference gene primers. Assay: immunoSEQ multiplex PCR; the TCRdb copy retains only in-frame clones and omits some. That table is the source of V, J and clone size, and D and trimming were worked out from the DNA. This sample has about 310,000 clones, with 89% found just once.

This receptor was taken from a woman aged 40 to 50 who had recovered from COVID-19. The chain links TRBV11-2 to TRBJ2-7, with 10 bases aligning to TRBD2. Sequenced material: PBMCs or T cells enriched from blood (not recorded which). CDR3 loop: CASSLNSGRSHEQYF. Here the CDR3 DNA reads TGTGCCAGCAGCTTAAATAGCGGGAGGTCTCACGAGCAGTACTTC.